These T cell receptor beta chains were read from a single sample in a study of T cell responses to AZD1222 COVID-19 vaccine. Using immunoSEQ multiplex PCR, the repertoire was profiled, and TCRdb retains in-frame clones only, with some absent. The sample contains some 150,000 clones, approximately 93% of which appear only once. Sequenced material: peripheral blood, taken on day 0 of MenACWY control vaccination. The source of these receptors is an adult in good health. The CDR3 runs from the conserved cysteine through the conserved F or W. D genes are given only for firm matches. Rows may omit the clone size; those that give it use once, few, many or a size class.

NA	NA	TRBJ2-5	TRBV5-6	TGTGCCAGCAGCTTGGTTTCGGACGGCCACCAAGAGACCCAGTACTTC	CASSLVSDGHQETQYF
NA	NA	TRBJ2-5	TRBV24-1	TGTGCCACCAGTGATTTCGGCAGGGAAGGGATCGAGACCCAGTACTTC	CATSDFGREGIETQYF
once	TRBD1	TRBJ1-5	TRBV30	TGTGCCTGGAGTTGGGGAGGCTCAGGGGGTCAGCCCCAGCATTTT	CAWSWGGSGGQPQHF
NA	TRBD1	TRBJ1-5	TRBV29-1	TGCAGCGTTCGGACGGACAGGGAGGATCAGCCCCAGCATTTT	CSVRTDREDQPQHF
once	TRBD1	TRBJ2-1	TRBV5-1	TGCGCCAGCAGTTTACAGGGGAGCGAAGATGAGCAGTTCTTC	CASSLQGSEDEQFF
NA	NA	TRBJ1-1	TRBV18	TGTGCCAGCTCACCTGACAGAGTGAACACTGAAGCTTTCTTT	CASSPDRVNTEAFF
NA	TRBD1	TRBJ1-2	TRBV4-1	TGCGCCAGCAGCCAAACCGGGACAGGTTTCTATGGCTACACCTTC	CASSQTGTGFYGYTF
NA	NA	TRBJ1-2	TRBV5-1	TGCGCCAGCGGGAGGGACCGAGGCGGCTACACCTTC	CASGRDRGGYTF
NA	NA	TRBJ2-6	TRBV6-5	TGTGCCAGCAGTTTATTGGGGGCTGGGGCCAACGTCCTGACTTTC	CASSLLGAGANVLTF
NA	NA	TRBJ1-5	TRBV19	TGTGCCAGTAGTGTCGGGCCGGTGGGTCAGCCCCAGCATTTT	CASSVGPVGQPQHF